This T cell receptor beta chain was sequenced in a study of cytomegalovirus exposure and HLA in healthy donors. In this sample, this clone is hyperexpanded. The antigen is unknown. General study results and limits: According to the study, roughly 160 TCR beta chains were cytomegalovirus-associated. The authors confirmed in vitro that three CMV-associated chains were specific for CMV antigens. Most sequenced TCRs were rare (though some public TCRs occurred in many donors). In the approximately 130 validation repertoires, a later analysis found that first-cohort TCR clusters tended to co-occur.

Only in-frame clones appear in the TCRdb table, and some are missing; sequencing was by immunoSEQ multiplex PCR. The sample records roughly 95,000 clones, around 84% being singletons. The CDR3 runs 14 residues. V was cut by 4 bases and J by 5 bases, with 14 bases left in between. Germline values: CDR1 MNHEY, CDR2 SMNVEV (reference sequence). The rearrangement uses TRBV27 and TRBJ1-1; TRBD1 is a possible D gene (5 bases). The receptor comes from a man between 18 and 29 years old in good health and CMV-seropositive. The source material was PBMCs. CDR3 amino acids: CASSYYSGGTEAFF. The CDR3 DNA reads TGTGCCAGCAGTTACTATTCCGGGGGTACTGAAGCTTTCTTT.